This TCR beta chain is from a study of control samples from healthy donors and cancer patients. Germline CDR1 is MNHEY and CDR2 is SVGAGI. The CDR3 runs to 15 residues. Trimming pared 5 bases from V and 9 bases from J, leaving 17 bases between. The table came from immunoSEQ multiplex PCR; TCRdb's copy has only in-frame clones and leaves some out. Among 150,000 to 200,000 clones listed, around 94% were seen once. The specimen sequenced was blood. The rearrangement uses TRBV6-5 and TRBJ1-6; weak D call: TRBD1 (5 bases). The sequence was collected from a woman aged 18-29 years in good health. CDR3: CASSISRASTSPLHF. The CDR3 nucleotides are TGTGCCAGCAGTATCTCCAGGGCGAGCACTTCACCCCTCCACTTT.